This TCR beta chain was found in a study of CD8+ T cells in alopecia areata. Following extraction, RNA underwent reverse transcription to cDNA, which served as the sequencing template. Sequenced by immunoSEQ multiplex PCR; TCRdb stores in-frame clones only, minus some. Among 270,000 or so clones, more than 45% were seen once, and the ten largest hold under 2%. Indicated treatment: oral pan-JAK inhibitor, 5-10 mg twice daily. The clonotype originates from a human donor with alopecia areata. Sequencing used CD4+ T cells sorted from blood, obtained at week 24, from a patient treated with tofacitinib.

CDR3 protein: CASSLGGEAYYGYTF. CDR3 sequence (DNA): TGTGCCAGCAGCTTAGGTGGGGAGGCCTACTATGGCTACACCTTC. This chain connects TRBV7-9 to TRBJ1-2; D remains unclear. CDR1 and CDR2 (germline): SEHNR, FQNEAQ (reference sequence). V lost 1 base to trimming and J lost 3 bases, with 12 bases between them. The CDR3 is made up of 15 amino acids.